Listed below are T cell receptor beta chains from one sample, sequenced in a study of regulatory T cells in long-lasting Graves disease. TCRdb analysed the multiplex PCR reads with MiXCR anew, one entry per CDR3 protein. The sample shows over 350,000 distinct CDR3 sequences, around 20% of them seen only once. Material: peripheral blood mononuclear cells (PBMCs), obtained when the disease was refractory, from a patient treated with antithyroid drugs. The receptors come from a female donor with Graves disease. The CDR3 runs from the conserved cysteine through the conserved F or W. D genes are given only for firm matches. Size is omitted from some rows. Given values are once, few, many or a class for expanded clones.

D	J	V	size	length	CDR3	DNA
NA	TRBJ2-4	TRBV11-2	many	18	CASSLAPWSKNAKNIQYF	TGTGCCAGCAGCTTAGCCCCCTGGAGTAAGAATGCCAAAAACATTCAGTACTTC
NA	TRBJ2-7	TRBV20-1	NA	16	CSAGVYLSHKPYEQYF	TGCAGTGCTGGAGTATACCTTTCACACAAGCCCTACGAGCAGTACTTC
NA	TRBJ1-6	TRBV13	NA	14	CASSLGLTPSPLHF	TGTGCCAGCAGCTTAGGGCTTACACCTTCACCCCTCCACTTT
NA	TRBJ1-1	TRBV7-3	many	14	CASSLSQGDTEAFF	TGTGCCAGCAGCTTAAGTCAAGGGGACACTGAAGCTTTCTTT
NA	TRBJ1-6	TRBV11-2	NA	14	CASRRALQNSPLHF	TGTGCCAGCAGAAGGGCCTTGCAGAATTCACCCCTCCACTTT
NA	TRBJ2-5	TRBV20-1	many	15	CSARVPGARGETQYF	TGCAGTGCTAGAGTTCCGGGGGCGCGGGGAGAGACCCAGTACTTC
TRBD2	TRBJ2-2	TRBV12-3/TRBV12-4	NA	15	CASSLHAGGTGELFF	TGTGCCAGCAGTTTACATGCGGGAGGCACCGGGGAGCTGTTTTTT
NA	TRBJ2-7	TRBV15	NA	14	CATSREAGMGEQYF	TGTGCCACCAGCAGAGAAGCCGGTATGGGCGAGCAGTACTTC
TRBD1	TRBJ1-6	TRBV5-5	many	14	CASSLETGNSPLHF	TGTGCCAGCAGCTTAGAGACAGGGAATTCACCCCTCCACTTT
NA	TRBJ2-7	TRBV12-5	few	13	CASNTEGDYEQYF	TGTGCTAGTAACACCGAAGGGGACTACGAGCAGTACTTC